What follows are 7 T cell receptor beta chains derived from one specimen sequenced in a study of T cells expressing NK-cell markers. With the 5' RACE reads reprocessed, TCRdb shows one record per CDR3 protein and no DNA. The listing contains a few hundred thousand distinct CDR3 sequences. The sample was blood T cells: a sorted CD56 or NKG2C T cell subset, CD4+ or CD8+ T cells, or bulk PBMC T cells (not recorded which). Receptors originate from a man between 18 and 35 years old in good health.

The chain combines TRBV9 with TRBJ2-1; checking the TCRdb D call of TRBD2 is not possible without DNA. CDR1 is SGDLS, CDR2 YYNGEE, per germline. The CDR3 spans 19 residues. The CDR3 spells CASSVGPASGASSYNEQFF. The full variable domain, its missing parts supplied by reference TRBV9 and TRBJ2-1, is DSGVTQTPKHLITATGQRVTLRCSPRSGDLSVYWYQQSLDQGLQFLIQYYNGEERAKGNILERFSAQQFPDLHSELNLSSLELGDSALYFCASSVGPASGASSYNEQFFGPGTRLTVL.

The chain is built from TRBV4-3 and TRBJ2-7. Germline values: CDR1 LGHNA, CDR2 YSLEER. This CDR3 contains 15 residues. The CDR3 is CASSQDSLTSSEQYF.

The chain links TRBV28 to TRBJ2-5; absent DNA, TCRdb's TRBD2 call cannot be checked. Germline assignment: CDR1 MDHEN and CDR2 SYDVKM. CDR3 length: 15 residues. The CDR3 protein is CASSSLAGQGGTQYF.

The rearrangement links TRBV7-9 to TRBJ2-1; TCRdb's assignment of TRBD1 cannot be checked, as there is no DNA. CDR3 size: 14 residues. CDR1 SEHNR and CDR2 FQNEAQ come from the germline V gene (reference sequence). The CDR3 here is CASSLQGAGQEQFF.

The V and J genes are TRBV25-1 and TRBJ2-2; TCRdb calls TRBD1, which cannot be checked without DNA. This CDR3 is built from 14 residues. Germline CDR1 reads MGHDK; CDR2 reads SYGVNS. CDR3 amino acids: CASSGQGAAGELFF. Variable domain in full (rest from reference TRBV25-1 and TRBJ2-2): EADIYQTPRYLVIGTGKKITLECSQTMGHDKMYWYQQDPGMELHLIHYSYGVNSTEKGDLSSESTVSRIRTEHFPLTLESARPSHTSQYLCASSGQGAAGELFFGEGSRLTVL.

The V call is TRBV5-1, the J call TRBJ2-2; absent DNA, TCRdb's TRBD2 call cannot be checked. CDR3 size: 16 residues. CDR1 and CDR2 (germline): SGHRS, YFSETQ. The CDR3 region is CASTFGTSGRTGELFF.

V usage is TRBV18 and J usage is TRBJ2-6. The germline V gene encodes CDR1 KGHSH and CDR2 LQKENI. This CDR3 has 11 residues. The CDR3 loop reads CASSPSDVLTF.